This entry concerns a single T cell receptor beta chain. What it recognizes is unknown. At one end the junction does not follow the germline gene, possibly because of a read error. The germline gives CDR1 SEHNR, CDR2 FQNEAQ (reference sequence). The CDR3 length is 15 residues. 13 Jbeta primers and 60 Vbeta primers were used for the PCR. The assay was immunoSEQ multiplex PCR, and TCRdb's table has in-frame clones only and misses some. The repertoire holds around 150,000 clones, with more than 60% as singletons. The data belong to a study of cytomegalovirus exposure and HLA in healthy donors. Broader study findings: In an earlier analysis, about 90% or about 30%: the productive usage of most TCR beta V segments.

This TCR was recovered from a male donor in good health and CMV-seronegative. Sequenced sample: PBMCs. The chain recombines TRBV7-9 with TRBJ1-5; 7 bases align to TRBD1. The DNA of the CDR3 is TGTTCCAGCAGCCAATATGGGACAGACAATCAGCCCCAGCATTTT. It encodes CSSSQYGTDNQPQHF.